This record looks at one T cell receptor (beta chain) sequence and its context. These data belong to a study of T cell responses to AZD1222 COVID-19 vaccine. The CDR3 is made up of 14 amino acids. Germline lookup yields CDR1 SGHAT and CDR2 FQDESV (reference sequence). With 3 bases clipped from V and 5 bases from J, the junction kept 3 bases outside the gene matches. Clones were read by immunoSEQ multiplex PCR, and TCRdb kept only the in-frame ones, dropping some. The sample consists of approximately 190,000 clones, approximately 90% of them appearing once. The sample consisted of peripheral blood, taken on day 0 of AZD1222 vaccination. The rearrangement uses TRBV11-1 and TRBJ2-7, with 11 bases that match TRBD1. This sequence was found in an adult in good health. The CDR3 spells CASSFRTGGDEQYF. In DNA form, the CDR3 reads TGTGCCAGCAGCTTCCGGACAGGGGGCGACGAGCAGTACTTC.